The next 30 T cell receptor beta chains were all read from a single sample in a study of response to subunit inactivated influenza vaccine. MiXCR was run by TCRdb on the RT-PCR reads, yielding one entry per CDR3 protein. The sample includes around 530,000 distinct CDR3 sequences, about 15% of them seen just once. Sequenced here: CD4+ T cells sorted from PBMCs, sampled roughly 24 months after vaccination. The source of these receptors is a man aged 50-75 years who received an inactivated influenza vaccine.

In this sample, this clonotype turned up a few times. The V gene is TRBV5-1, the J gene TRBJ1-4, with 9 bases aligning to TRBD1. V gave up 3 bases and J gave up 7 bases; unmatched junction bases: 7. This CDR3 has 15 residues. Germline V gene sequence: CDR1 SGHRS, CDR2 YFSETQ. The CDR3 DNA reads TGCGCCAGCAGCTCTGCCGGGGACAGGGCTGAAAAACTGTTTTTT. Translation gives CASSSAGDRAEKLFF.

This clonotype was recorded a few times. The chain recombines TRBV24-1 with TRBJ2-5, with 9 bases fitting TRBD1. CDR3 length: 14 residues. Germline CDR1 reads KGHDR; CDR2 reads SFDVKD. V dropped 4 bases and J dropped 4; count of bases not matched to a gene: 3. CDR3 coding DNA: TGTGCCACCAGTGAGCCGGGACAGGGAGAGACCCAGTACTTC. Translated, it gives CATSEPGQGETQYF.

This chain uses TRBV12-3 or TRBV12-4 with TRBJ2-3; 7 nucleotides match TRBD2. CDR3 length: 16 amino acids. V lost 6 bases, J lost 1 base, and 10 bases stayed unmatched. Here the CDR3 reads CASSNVAGKRTDTQYF. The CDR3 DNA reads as TGTGCCAGCAGCAACGTAGCGGGCAAACGCACAGATACGCAGTATTTT.

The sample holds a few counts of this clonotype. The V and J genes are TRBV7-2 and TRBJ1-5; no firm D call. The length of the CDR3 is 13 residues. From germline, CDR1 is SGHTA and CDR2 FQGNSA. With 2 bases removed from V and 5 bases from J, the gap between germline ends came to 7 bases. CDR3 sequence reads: CASSLTWDQPQHF. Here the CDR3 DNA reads TGTGCCAGCAGCTTAACTTGGGATCAGCCCCAGCATTTT.

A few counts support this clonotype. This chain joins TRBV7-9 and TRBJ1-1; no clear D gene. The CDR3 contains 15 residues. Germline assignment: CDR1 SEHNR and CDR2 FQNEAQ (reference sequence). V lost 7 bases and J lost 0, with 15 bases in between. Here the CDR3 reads CASNIGGILNTEAFF. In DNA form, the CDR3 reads TGTGCCAGCAACATCGGTGGGATTTTGAACACTGAAGCTTTCTTT.

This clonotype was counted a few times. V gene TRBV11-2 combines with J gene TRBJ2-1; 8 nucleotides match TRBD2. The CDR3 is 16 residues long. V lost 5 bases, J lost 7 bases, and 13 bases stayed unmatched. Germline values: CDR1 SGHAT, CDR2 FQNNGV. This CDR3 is CASSAGTGGPWNEQFF. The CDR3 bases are TGTGCCAGCAGCGCCGGGACGGGAGGGCCTTGGAATGAGCAGTTCTTC.

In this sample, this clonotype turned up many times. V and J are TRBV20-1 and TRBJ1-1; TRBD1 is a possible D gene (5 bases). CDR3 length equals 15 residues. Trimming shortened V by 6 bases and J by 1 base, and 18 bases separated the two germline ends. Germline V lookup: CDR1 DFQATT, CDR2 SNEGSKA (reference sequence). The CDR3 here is CSALGGVRRNTEAFF. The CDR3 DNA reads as TGCAGTGCCCTCGGGGGTGTGAGGAGGAACACTGAAGCTTTCTTT.

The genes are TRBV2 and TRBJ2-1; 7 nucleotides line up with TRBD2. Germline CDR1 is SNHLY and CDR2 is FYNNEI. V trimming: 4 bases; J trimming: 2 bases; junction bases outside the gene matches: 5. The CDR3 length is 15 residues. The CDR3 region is CASSAGLEAYNEQFF. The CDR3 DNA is TGTGCCAGCAGTGCCGGACTAGAGGCCTACAATGAGCAGTTCTTC. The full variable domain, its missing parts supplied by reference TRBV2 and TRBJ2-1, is EPEVTQTPSHQVTQMGQEVILRCVPISNHLYFYWYRQILGQKVEFLVSFYNNEISEKSEIFDDQFSVERPDGSNFTLKIRSTKLEDSAMYFCASSAGLEAYNEQFFGPGTRLTVL.

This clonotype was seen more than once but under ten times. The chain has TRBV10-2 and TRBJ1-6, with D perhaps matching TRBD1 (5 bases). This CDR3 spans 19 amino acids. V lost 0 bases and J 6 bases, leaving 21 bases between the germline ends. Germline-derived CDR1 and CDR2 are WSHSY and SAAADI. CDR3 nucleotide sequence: TGCGCCAGCAGTGAGTCCGTGGATTCAGGGTCGGTATTTAATTCACCCCTCCACTTT. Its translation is CASSESVDSGSVFNSPLHF.

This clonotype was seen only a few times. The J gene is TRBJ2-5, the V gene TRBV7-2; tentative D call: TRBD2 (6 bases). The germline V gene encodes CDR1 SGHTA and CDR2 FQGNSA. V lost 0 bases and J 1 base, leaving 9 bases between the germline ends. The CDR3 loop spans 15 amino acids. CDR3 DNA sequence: TGTGCCAGCAGCTTAGCGGGACTGCTCCAAGAGACCCAGTACTTC. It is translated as CASSLAGLLQETQYF.

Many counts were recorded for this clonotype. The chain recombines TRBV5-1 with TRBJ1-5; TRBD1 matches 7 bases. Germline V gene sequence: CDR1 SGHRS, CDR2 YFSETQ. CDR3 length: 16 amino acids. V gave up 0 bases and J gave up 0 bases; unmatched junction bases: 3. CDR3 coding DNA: TGCGCCAGCAGCTTGGGGACAGGCGGTAGCAATCAGCCCCAGCATTTT. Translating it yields CASSLGTGGSNQPQHF.

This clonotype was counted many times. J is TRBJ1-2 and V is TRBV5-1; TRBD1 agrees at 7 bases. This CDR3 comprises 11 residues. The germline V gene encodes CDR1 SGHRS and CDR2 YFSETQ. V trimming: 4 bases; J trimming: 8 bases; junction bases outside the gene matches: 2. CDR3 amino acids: CASSTGQGYTF. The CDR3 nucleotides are TGCGCCAGCAGCACGGGACAGGGCTACACCTTC.

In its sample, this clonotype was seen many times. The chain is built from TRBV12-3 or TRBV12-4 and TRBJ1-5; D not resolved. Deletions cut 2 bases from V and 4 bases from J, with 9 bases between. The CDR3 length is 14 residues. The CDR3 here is CASSLLMGNQPQHF. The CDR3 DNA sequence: TGTGCCAGCAGTTTATTAATGGGGAATCAGCCCCAGCATTTT.

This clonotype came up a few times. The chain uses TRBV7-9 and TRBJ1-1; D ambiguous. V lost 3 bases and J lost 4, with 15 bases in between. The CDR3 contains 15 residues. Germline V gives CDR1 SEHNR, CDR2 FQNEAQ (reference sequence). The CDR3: CASSFSRGSGTEAFF. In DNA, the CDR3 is TGTGCCAGCAGCTTCTCTCGGGGTTCCGGCACTGAAGCTTTCTTT. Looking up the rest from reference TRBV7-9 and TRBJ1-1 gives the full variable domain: DTGVSQNPRHKITKRGQNVTFRCDPISEHNRLYWYRQTLGQGPEFLTYFQNEAQLEKSRLLSDRFSAERPKGSFSTLEIQRTEQGDSAMYLCASSFSRGSGTEAFFGQGTRLTVV.

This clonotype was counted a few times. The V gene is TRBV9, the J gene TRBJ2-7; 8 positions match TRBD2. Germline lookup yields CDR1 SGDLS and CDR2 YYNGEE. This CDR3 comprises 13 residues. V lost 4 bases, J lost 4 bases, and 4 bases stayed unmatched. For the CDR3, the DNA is TGTGCCAGCAGCCCGCGGGAGGCGTACGAGCAGTACTTC. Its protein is CASSPREAYEQYF.

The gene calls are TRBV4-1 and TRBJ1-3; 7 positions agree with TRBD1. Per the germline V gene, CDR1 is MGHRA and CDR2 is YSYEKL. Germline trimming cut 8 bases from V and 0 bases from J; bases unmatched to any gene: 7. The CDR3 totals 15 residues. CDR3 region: CASGQAPNSGNTIYF. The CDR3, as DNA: TGCGCCAGCGGACAGGCACCGAACTCTGGAAACACCATATATTTT.

CDR3 in DNA: TGTGCCAGCAGCCATACCTCCGGGACTAGCGGAACAGATACGCAGTATTTT. Translated, it gives CASSHTSGTSGTDTQYF. This rearrangement joins TRBV4-2 to TRBJ2-3; 11 bases align to TRBD2. In germline, CDR1 is LGHNA, CDR2 YNFKEQ. Trimming took 3 bases from V and 3 from J; bases not matched to a gene: 8. This CDR3 is 17 amino acids long.

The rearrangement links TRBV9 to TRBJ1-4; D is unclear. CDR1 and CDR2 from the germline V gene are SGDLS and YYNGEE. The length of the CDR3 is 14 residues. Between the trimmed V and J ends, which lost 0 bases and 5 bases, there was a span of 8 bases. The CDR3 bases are TGTGCCAGCAGCGTAGAGTCCAGGAATGAAAAACTGTTTTTT. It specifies CASSVESRNEKLFF.

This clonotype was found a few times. For the CDR3, the DNA is TGCAGCGTTGAGGACCTATCCCGCCAAGAGACCCAGTACTTC. This encodes CSVEDLSRQETQYF. The chain has TRBV29-1 and TRBJ2-5; D is unclear. Between the trimmed V and J ends, which lost 3 bases and 1 base, there was a span of 12 bases. CDR1 and CDR2 from the germline V gene are SQVTM and ANQGSEA. The CDR3 extends over 14 amino acids.

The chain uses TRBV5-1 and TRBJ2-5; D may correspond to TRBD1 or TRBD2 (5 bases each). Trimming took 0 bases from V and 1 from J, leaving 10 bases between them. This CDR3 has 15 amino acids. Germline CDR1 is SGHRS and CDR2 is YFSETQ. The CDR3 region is CASSLVIGTQETQYF. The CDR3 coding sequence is TGCGCCAGCAGCTTGGTCATAGGGACCCAAGAGACCCAGTACTTC. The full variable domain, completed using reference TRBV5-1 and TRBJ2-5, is KAGVTQTPRYLIKTRGQQVTLSCSPISGHRSVSWYQQTPGQGLQFLFEYFSETQRNKGNFPGRFSGRQFSNSRSEMNVSTLELGDSALYLCASSLVIGTQETQYFGPGTRLLVL.

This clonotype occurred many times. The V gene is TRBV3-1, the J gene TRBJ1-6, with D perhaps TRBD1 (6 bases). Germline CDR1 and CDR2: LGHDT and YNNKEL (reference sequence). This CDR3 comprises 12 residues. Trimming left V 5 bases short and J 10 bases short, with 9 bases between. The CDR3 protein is CASSRQDSPLHF. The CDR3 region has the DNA TGTGCCAGCAGCAGACAGGACTCACCCCTCCACTTT. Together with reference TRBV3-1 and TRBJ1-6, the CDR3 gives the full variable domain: DTAVSQTPKYLVTQMGNDKSIKCEQNLGHDTMYWYKQDSKKFLKIMFSYNNKELIINETVPNRFSPKSPDKAHLNLHINSLELGDSAVYFCASSRQDSPLHFGNGTRLTVT.

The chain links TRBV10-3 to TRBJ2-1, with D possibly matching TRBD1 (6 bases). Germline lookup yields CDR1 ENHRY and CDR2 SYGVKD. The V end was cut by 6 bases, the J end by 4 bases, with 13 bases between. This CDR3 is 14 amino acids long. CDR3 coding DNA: TGTGCCATCAGGGAAACTCAGGGGTACAATGAGCAGTTCTTC. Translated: CAIRETQGYNEQFF.

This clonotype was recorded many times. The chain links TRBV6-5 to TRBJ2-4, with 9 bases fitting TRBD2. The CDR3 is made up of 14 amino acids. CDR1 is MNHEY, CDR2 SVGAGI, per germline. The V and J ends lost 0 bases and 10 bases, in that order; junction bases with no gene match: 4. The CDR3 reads CASSYSNLAGIQYF. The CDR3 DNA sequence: TGTGCCAGCAGTTACTCGAATCTAGCGGGAATTCAGTACTTC.

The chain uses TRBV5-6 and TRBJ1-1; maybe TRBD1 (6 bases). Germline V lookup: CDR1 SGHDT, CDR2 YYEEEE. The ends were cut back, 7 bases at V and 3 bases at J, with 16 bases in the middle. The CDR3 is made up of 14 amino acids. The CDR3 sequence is CASEWGSGDTEAFF. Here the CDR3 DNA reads TGTGCCAGCGAGTGGGGGTCAGGGGACACTGAAGCTTTCTTT.

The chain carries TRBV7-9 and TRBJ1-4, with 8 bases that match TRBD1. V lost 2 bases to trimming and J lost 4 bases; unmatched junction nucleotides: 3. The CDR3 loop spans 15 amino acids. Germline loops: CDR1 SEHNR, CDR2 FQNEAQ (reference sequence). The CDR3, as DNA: TGTGCCAGCAGCTTACCGACAGGGGTTAATGAAAAACTGTTTTTT. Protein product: CASSLPTGVNEKLFF.

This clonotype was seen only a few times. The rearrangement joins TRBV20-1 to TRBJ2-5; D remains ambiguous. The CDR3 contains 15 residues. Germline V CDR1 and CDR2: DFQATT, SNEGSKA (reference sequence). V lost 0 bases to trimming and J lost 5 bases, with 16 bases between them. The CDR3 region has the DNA TGCAGTGCTAGAGAAGACACCCGCTTTGGGGAGACCCAGTACTTC. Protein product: CSAREDTRFGETQYF.

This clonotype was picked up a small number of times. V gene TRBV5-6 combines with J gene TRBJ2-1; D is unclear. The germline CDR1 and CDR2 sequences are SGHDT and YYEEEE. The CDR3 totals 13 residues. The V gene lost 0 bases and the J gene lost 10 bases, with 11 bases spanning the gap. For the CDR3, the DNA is TGTGCCAGCAGCTTGGCCGGGCAGAAAGAGCAGTTCTTC. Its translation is CASSLAGQKEQFF.

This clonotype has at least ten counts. CDR3 protein: CSPNRGYGYTF. In nucleotides, the CDR3 is TGCAGTCCCAACCGGGGCTATGGCTACACCTTC. The rearrangement uses TRBV20-1 and TRBJ1-2; D ambiguous. The germline CDR1 and CDR2 sequences are DFQATT and SNEGSKA (reference sequence). The CDR3 spans 11 residues. The V and J ends lost 8 bases and 4 bases respectively, with 11 bases between them.

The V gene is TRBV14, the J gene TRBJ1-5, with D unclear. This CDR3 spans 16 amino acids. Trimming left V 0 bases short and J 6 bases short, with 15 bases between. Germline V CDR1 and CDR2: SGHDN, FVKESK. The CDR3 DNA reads TGTGCCAGCAGCCAAGATAAGAAATGGGGAGGTCAGCCCCAGCATTTT. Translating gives CASSQDKKWGGQPQHF.

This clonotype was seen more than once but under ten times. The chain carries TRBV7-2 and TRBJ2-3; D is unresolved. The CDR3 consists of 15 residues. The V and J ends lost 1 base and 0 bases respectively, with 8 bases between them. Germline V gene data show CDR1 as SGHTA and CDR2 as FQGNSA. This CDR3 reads CASSLVGSSTDTQYF. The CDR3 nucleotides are TGTGCCAGCAGCTTAGTCGGCAGTAGCACAGATACGCAGTATTTT.